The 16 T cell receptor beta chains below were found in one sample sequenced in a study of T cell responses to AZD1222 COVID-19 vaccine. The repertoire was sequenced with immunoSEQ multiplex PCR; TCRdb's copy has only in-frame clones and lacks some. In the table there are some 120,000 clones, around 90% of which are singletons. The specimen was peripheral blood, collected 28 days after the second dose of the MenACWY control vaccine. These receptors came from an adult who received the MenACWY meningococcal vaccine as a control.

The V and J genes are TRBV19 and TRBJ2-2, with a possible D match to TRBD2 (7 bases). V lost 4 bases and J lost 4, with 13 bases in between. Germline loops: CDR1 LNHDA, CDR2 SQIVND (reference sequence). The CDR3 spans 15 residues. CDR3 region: CASSSRGGGTGELFF. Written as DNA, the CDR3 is TGTGCCAGTAGTAGTCGGGGAGGGGGCACCGGGGAGCTGTTTTTT.

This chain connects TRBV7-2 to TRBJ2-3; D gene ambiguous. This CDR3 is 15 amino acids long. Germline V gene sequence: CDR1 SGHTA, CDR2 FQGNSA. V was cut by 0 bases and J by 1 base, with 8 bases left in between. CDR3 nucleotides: TGTGCCAGCAGCTTAGCATTGATAGGCACAGATACGCAGTATTTT. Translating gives CASSLALIGTDTQYF. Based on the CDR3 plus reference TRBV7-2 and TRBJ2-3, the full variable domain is GAGVSQSPSNKVTEKGKDVELRCDPISGHTALYWYRQSLGQGLEFLIYFQGNSAPDKSGLPSDRFSAERTGGSVSTLTIQRTQQEDSAVYLCASSLALIGTDTQYFGPGTRLTVL.

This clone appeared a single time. Written as DNA, the CDR3 is TGCGCCAGCAGCTTGATGGAGAAAAGCTATGGCTACACCTTC. Translated: CASSLMEKSYGYTF. This chain links TRBV5-1 with TRBJ1-2; D gene unclear. This CDR3 is 14 amino acids long. Looked up from germline, CDR1 is SGHRS and CDR2 is YFSETQ. V was shortened by 1 base and J by 4 bases, with 11 bases between the two germline ends.

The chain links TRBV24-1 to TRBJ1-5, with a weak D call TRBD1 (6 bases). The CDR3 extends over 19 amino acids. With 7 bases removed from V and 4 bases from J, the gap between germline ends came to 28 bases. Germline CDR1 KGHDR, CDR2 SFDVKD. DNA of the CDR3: TGTGCCACCAGCCCCTCGGATCCCCAGGGGAGAGGAGCAAATCAGCCCCAGCATTTT. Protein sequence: CATSPSDPQGRGANQPQHF.

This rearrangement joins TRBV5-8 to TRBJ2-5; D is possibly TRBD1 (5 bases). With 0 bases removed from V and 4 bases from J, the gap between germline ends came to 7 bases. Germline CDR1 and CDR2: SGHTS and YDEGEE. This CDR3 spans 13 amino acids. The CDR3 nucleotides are TGTGCCAGCAGCTTGGGCAGGGCAGAGACCCAGTACTTC. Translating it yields CASSLGRAETQYF.

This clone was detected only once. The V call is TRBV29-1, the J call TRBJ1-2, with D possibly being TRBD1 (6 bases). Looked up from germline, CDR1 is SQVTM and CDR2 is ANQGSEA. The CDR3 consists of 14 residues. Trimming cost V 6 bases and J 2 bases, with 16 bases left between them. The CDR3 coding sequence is TGCAGCGTCGACCTTGGGGGGCCCAACTATGGCTACACCTTC. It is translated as CSVDLGGPNYGYTF.

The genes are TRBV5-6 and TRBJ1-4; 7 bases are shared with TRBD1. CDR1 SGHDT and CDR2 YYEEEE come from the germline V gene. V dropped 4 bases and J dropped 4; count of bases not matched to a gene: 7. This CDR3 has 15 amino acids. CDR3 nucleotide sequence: TGTGCCAGCAGCCTGCGGGACAGCCATAATGAAAAACTGTTTTTT. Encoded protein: CASSLRDSHNEKLFF.

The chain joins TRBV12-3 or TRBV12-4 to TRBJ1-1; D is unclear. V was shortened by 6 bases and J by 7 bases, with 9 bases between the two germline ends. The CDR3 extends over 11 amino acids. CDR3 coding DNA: TGTGCCAGCAGGAAGGGTAGTGAAGCTTTCTTT. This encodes CASRKGSEAFF.

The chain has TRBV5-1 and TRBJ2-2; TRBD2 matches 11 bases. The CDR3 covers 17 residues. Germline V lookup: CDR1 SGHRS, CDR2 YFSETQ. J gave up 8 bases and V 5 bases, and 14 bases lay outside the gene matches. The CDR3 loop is CASRPSPASGRLGELFF. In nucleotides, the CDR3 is TGCGCCAGCAGACCCTCACCCGCTAGCGGGAGGTTAGGGGAGCTGTTTTTT.

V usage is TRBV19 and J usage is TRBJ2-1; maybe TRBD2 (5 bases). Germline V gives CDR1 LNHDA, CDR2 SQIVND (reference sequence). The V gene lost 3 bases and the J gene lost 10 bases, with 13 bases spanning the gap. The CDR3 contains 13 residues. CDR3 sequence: CASSIKVRREQFF. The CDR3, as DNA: TGTGCCAGTAGTATTAAGGTTCGGAGGGAGCAGTTCTTC.

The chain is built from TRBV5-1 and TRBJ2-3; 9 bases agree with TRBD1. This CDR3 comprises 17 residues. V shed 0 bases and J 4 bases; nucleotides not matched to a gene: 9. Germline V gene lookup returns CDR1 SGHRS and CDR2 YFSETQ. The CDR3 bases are TGCGCCAGCAGCTTGGGACCCAACAGGGGGCAAGCAGATACGCAGTATTTT. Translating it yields CASSLGPNRGQADTQYF.

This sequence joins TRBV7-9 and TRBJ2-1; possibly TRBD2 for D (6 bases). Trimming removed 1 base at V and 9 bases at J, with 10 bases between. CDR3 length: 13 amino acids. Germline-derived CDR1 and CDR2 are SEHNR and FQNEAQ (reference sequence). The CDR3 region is CASSLVAGIEQFF. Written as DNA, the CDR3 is TGTGCCAGCAGCTTAGTCGCGGGGATTGAGCAGTTCTTC.

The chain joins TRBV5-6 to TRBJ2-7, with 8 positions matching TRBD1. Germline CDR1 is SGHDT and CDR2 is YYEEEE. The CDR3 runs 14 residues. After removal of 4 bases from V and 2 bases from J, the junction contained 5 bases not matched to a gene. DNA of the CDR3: TGTGCCAGCAGCCCCGGGACAGGACCCTACGAGCAGTACGTC. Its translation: CASSPGTGPYEQYV.

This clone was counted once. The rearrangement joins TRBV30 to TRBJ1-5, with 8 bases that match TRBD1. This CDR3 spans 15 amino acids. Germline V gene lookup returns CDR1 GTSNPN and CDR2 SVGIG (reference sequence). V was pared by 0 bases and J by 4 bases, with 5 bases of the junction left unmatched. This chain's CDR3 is CAWSVGQGANQPQHF. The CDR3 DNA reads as TGTGCCTGGAGTGTAGGCCAGGGGGCAAATCAGCCCCAGCATTTT.

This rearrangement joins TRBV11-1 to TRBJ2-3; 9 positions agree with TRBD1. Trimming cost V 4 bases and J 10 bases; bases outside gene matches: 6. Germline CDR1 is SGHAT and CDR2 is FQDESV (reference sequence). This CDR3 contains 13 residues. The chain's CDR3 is CASSSPGQGPQYF. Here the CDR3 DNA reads TGTGCCAGCAGCTCACCGGGACAGGGTCCGCAGTATTTT.

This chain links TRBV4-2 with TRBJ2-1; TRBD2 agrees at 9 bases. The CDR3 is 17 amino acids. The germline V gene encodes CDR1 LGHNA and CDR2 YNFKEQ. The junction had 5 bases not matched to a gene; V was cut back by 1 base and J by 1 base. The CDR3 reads CASSQASTSGSYNEQFF. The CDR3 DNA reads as TGTGCCAGCAGCCAAGCTTCGACTAGCGGATCCTACAATGAGCAGTTCTTC.